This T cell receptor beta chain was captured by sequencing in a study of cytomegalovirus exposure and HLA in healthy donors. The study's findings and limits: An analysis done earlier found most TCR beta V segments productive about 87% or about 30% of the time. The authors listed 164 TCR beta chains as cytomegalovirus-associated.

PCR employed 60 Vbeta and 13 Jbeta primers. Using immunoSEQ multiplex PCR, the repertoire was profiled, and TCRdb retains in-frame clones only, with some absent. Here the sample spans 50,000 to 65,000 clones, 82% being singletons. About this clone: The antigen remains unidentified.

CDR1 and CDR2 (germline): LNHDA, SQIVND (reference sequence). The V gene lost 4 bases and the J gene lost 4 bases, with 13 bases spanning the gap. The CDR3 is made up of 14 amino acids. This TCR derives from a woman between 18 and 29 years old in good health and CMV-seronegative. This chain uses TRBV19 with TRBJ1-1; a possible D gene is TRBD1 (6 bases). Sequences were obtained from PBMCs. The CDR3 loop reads CASSTGHHTTEAFF. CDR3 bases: TGTGCCAGTAGTACGGGACACCACACCACTGAAGCTTTCTTT.